The 26 T cell receptor beta chains presented below share a single source sample, sequenced in a study of T cell responses to AZD1222 COVID-19 vaccine. The protocol was immunoSEQ multiplex PCR, while the TCRdb copy is restricted to in-frame clones and leaves out a portion. Here the sample spans about 120,000 clones, roughly 84% being singletons. Sequencing was performed on peripheral blood, taken on day 0 of AZD1222 vaccination. Receptors originate from an adult in good health.

V usage is TRBV7-2 and J usage is TRBJ2-1; no reliable D call. Germline lookup yields CDR1 SGHTA and CDR2 FQGNSA. This CDR3 contains 12 residues. Between the trimmed V and J ends, which lost 7 bases and 9 bases, there was a span of 13 bases. The CDR3 DNA reads as TGTGCCAGCACCCGTGACGAACCTGAGCAGTTCTTC. Protein: CASTRDEPEQFF.

This chain links TRBV2 with TRBJ2-7, with TRBD2 matching 8 bases. The germline V gene has CDR1 SNHLY and CDR2 FYNNEI. This CDR3 region has 14 residues. With 7 bases clipped from V and 7 bases from J, the junction kept 12 bases outside the gene matches. CDR3 protein: CASIWAGGLREQYF. The CDR3 region has the DNA TGTGCCAGCATTTGGGCGGGGGGCCTGAGGGAGCAGTACTTC.

The chain links TRBV9 to TRBJ2-3; 9 nucleotides agree with TRBD1. Per germline, CDR1 SGDLS and CDR2 YYNGEE. CDR3 size: 15 residues. V was pared by 7 bases and J by 0 bases, with 6 bases of the junction left unmatched. Here the CDR3 reads CASGDRAISTDTQYF. CDR3 sequence (DNA): TGTGCCAGCGGGGACAGGGCAATCAGCACAGATACGCAGTATTTT.

Comments on this clone: At one of its ends the junction is not consistent with the germline gene, which may arise from a read error. This rearrangement joins TRBV7-9 to TRBJ2-7; no definite D call. This CDR3 region has 11 residues. Germline V gene lookup returns CDR1 SEHNR and CDR2 FQNEAQ (reference sequence). CDR3 region: CASGFVVGQYF. In DNA, the CDR3 is TGTGCCAGCGGCTTCGTTGTCGGGCAGTACTTC.

CDR3 sequence: CSVAGRNTGELFF. The CDR3 DNA is TGCAGCGTGGCAGGGCGGAACACCGGGGAGCTGTTTTTT. V usage is TRBV29-1 and J usage is TRBJ2-2, with a possible D match to TRBD1 (5 bases). Germline V gene sequence: CDR1 SQVTM, CDR2 ANQGSEA. V shed 6 bases and J shed 1 base, with 9 bases lying between them. The CDR3 loop spans 13 amino acids.

The rearrangement uses TRBV2 and TRBJ1-2; D call uncertain. The CDR3 has 10 residues. Germline values: CDR1 SNHLY, CDR2 FYNNEI. V was pared by 3 bases and J by 7 bases, with 3 bases between. Written as DNA, the CDR3 is TGTGCCAGCAGTGAGGGTGGCTACACCTTC. It specifies CASSEGGYTF.

This clone was recorded once. The chain combines TRBV5-1 with TRBJ1-4; unclear D gene. The germline V and J ends were trimmed by 2 bases and 8 bases, with 13 bases remaining between them. This CDR3 spans 14 amino acids. The germline CDR1 and CDR2 sequences are SGHRS and YFSETQ. The CDR3 loop reads CASSFSPDREKLFF. The DNA of the CDR3 is TGCGCCAGCAGCTTCTCCCCAGATAGAGAAAAACTGTTTTTT.

The J gene is TRBJ1-1, the V gene TRBV5-6; D not certain. The CDR3 totals 13 residues. Germline-derived CDR1 and CDR2 are SGHDT and YYEEEE. Trimming took 0 bases from V and 1 from J, leaving 4 bases between them. The CDR3 DNA follows: TGTGCCAGCAGCTTGGGGGCGAACACTGAAGCTTTCTTT. Residues: CASSLGANTEAFF.

This rearrangement joins TRBV30 to TRBJ1-5, with D uncertain. Germline loops: CDR1 GTSNPN, CDR2 SVGIG (reference sequence). This CDR3 spans 15 amino acids. The V end was cut by 0 bases, the J end by 3 bases, with 12 bases between. The CDR3 DNA follows: TGTGCCTGGAGTGTAGGTACCTTTCTCAATCAGCCCCAGCATTTT. It translates to CAWSVGTFLNQPQHF.

J is TRBJ2-7 and V is TRBV30; D is undetermined. Germline V CDR1 and CDR2: GTSNPN, SVGIG (reference sequence). This CDR3 is built from 12 residues. The V and J ends lost 4 bases and 7 bases respectively, with 14 bases between them. The CDR3 here is CAWNYYSSEQYF. The CDR3 DNA reads as TGTGCCTGGAACTACTACTCTTCGGAGCAGTACTTC. The complete variable domain, with remaining parts taken from reference TRBV30 and TRBJ2-7, reads SQTIHQWPATLVQPVGSPLSLECTVEGTSNPNLYWYRQAAGRGLQLLFYSVGIGQISSEVPQNLSASRPQDRQFILSSKKLLLSDSGFYLCAWNYYSSEQYFGPGTRLTVT.

The chain recombines TRBV7-4 with TRBJ1-4; possible D gene TRBD1, 5 bases. The germline V gene encodes CDR1 SGHVT and CDR2 SQSDAQ. With 1 base removed from V and 6 bases from J, the gap between germline ends came to 12 bases. This CDR3 comprises 15 residues. CDR3 DNA: TGTGCCAGCAGCTTAGGCCGGACAAGCTATGAAAAACTGTTTTTT. Residues: CASSLGRTSYEKLFF.

This clone was detected only a few times. V is TRBV21-1 and J is TRBJ1-5. TRBV21-1 is described as a pseudogene. CDR3 length: 11 residues. CDR3 nucleotides: TGTGCCAGCAGCTTTATCAGCCCCCAGCATTTT. This encodes CASSFISPQHF.

The V and J genes are TRBV7-9 and TRBJ1-4; 7 bases agree with TRBD1. The J segment lost 4 bases and the V segment lost 3 bases, leaving 5 bases of the junction unmatched. The germline gives CDR1 SEHNR, CDR2 FQNEAQ (reference sequence). This CDR3 is 15 amino acids long. The DNA of the CDR3 is TGTGCCAGCAGCTTTGGGGACAGACTTAATGAAAAACTGTTTTTT. Protein product: CASSFGDRLNEKLFF.

The chain uses TRBV2 and TRBJ1-2; no firm D call. V was pared by 8 bases and J by 7 bases, with 17 bases between. Germline CDR1 is SNHLY and CDR2 is FYNNEI. The CDR3 consists of 13 residues. As DNA, the CDR3 is TGTGCCAGCGGCCCGAAAGAAGGGATTGGCTACACCTTC. Its protein is CASGPKEGIGYTF.

The rearrangement joins TRBV6-5 to TRBJ2-5, with TRBD2 matching over 10 bases. V gave up 7 bases and J gave up 4 bases; unmatched junction bases: 3. The CDR3 consists of 13 residues. CDR1 MNHEY and CDR2 SVGAGI come from the germline V gene. CDR3 in amino acids: CASKRLAGETQYF. Written as DNA, the CDR3 is TGTGCCAGCAAGAGACTAGCGGGAGAGACCCAGTACTTC.

This chain joins TRBV3-1 (or the pseudogene TRBV3-2) and TRBJ2-1, with a weak D call TRBD1 (5 bases). Trimming cost V 7 bases and J 1 base, with 14 bases left between them. CDR1 is LGHDT, CDR2 YNNKEL, per germline (reference sequence). CDR3 length equals 15 residues. The CDR3 loop is CASIRQQLSYNEQFF. CDR3 nucleotide sequence: TGTGCCAGCATCAGACAGCAACTTTCCTACAATGAGCAGTTCTTC.

Notes on this clone: The same CDR3 is also encoded by other DNA sequences in this sample. The V gene is TRBV14, the J gene TRBJ1-2; TRBD1 is a possible D gene (6 bases). This CDR3 has 14 residues. CDR1 is SGHDN, CDR2 FVKESK, per germline. V was cut by 1 base and J by 3 bases, with 9 bases left in between. The CDR3 here is CASSQGRQDYGYTF. Here the CDR3 DNA reads TGTGCCAGCAGCCAAGGGAGACAGGACTATGGCTACACCTTC.

The chain recombines TRBV10-2 with TRBJ2-1; 8 nucleotides align to TRBD2. Germline CDR1 WSHSY, CDR2 SAAADI. This CDR3 contains 13 residues. CDR3 sequence reads: CASSGGANNEQFF. DNA of the CDR3: TGCGCGTCGTCGGGGGGGGCCAACAATGAGCAGTTCTTC.

The J gene is TRBJ2-7, the V gene TRBV6-2 or TRBV6-3, with 7 bases lining up with TRBD1. Germline CDR1 and CDR2: MNHEY and SVGEGT. There are 14 residues in the CDR3. The junction had 1 base not matched to a gene; V was cut back by 2 bases and J by 0 bases. CDR3 DNA sequence: TGTGCCAGCAGTTACGGGGACAGCTCCTACGAGCAGTACTTC. Translating gives CASSYGDSSYEQYF.

This clone was counted once. The chain employs TRBV2 and TRBJ2-7, with a possible D match to TRBD1 (6 bases). The CDR3 runs to 14 residues. Germline-derived CDR1 and CDR2 are SNHLY and FYNNEI. V lost 6 bases and J 2 bases, leaving 14 bases between the germline ends. The CDR3 bases are TGTGCCAGCAGCCCGGACGGGACAACCTACGAGCAGTACTTC. It encodes CASSPDGTTYEQYF.

The chain has TRBV6-5 and TRBJ1-4; D unresolved. The CDR3 loop spans 14 amino acids. Trimming removed 6 bases from V and 6 bases from J, with 14 bases in between. CDR1 MNHEY and CDR2 SVGAGI come from the germline V gene. CDR3 amino acids: CASRDGGLDEKLFF. In nucleotides, the CDR3 is TGTGCCAGCAGGGATGGAGGGTTGGATGAAAAACTGTTTTTT.

V and J are TRBV5-4 and TRBJ2-5; 9 bases fit TRBD1. The CDR3 sequence is 15 residues long. Germline V gene sequence: CDR1 SGHNT, CDR2 YYREEE (reference sequence). After removal of 3 bases from V and 5 bases from J, the junction contained 8 bases not matched to a gene. The CDR3, as DNA: TGTGCCAGCAGCTCCAGGACAGGGGTTCATGAGACCCAGTACTTC. Translating it yields CASSSRTGVHETQYF.

The chain is built from TRBV10-3 and TRBJ2-7, with TRBD2 matching 10 bases. CDR3 length: 13 residues. J was trimmed by 4 bases and V by 10 bases; bases with no gene match: 7. Per germline, CDR1 ENHRY and CDR2 SYGVKD. CDR3 sequence (DNA): TGTGCCACCCTAGCGGGGGAGGCGTACGAGCAGTACTTC. Translation: CATLAGEAYEQYF.

V gene TRBV19 combines with J gene TRBJ1-4, with 10 nucleotides matching TRBD1. The CDR3 contains 13 residues. The trim removed 8 bases at V and 8 bases at J, leaving 5 bases unmatched. The V gene's germline CDR1 is LNHDA and CDR2 SQIVND (reference sequence). The CDR3 loop is CASRWTGGEKLFF. The CDR3 region has the DNA TGTGCCAGTCGGTGGACAGGGGGAGAAAAACTGTTTTTT.

This clone has just one count. The chain has TRBV2 and TRBJ1-5; no clear D. Trimming took 6 bases from V and 3 from J, leaving 6 bases between them. Germline assignment: CDR1 SNHLY and CDR2 FYNNEI. This CDR3 is built from 12 residues. CDR3 DNA: TGTGCCAGCAGGGAATCCAATCAGCCCCAGCATTTT. Translating it yields CASRESNQPQHF.

The chain has TRBV6-5 and TRBJ1-2; 7 bases fit TRBD1. The germline CDR1 and CDR2 sequences are MNHEY and SVGAGI. With 4 bases clipped from V and 2 bases from J, the junction kept 7 bases outside the gene matches. The CDR3 is made up of 15 amino acids. CDR3 sequence (DNA): TGTGCCAGCAGTTCCCGGGGACAGTTAAACTATGGCTACACCTTC. Translating it yields CASSSRGQLNYGYTF.